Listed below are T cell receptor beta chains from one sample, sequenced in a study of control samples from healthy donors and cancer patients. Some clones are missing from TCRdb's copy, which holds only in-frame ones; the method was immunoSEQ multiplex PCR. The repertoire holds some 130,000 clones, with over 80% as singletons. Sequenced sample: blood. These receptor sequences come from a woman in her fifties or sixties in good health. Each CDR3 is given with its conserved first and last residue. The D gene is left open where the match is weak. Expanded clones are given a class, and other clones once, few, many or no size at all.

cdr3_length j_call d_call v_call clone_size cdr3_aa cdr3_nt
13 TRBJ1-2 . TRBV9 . CASSVALGGGYTF TGTGCCAGCAGCGTAGCTCTGGGTGGCGGCTACACCTTC
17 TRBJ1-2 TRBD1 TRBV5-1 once CASSLQPPGQGVHGYTF TGCGCCAGCAGCCTTCAACCTCCGGGACAGGGGGTACATGGCTACACCTTC
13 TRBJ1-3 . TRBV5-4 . CASSLDLRDTIYF TGTGCCAGCAGCCTTGACCTACGGGACACCATATATTTT
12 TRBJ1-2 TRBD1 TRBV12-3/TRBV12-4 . CASSSPQGGYTF TGTGCCAGCAGTTCCCCACAGGGGGGCTACACCTTC
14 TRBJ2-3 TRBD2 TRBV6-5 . CASSRGEGTDTQYF TGTGCCAGCAGTCGGGGGGAGGGGACAGATACGCAGTATTTT
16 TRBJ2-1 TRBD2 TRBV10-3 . CAISEPSSGGLNEQFF TGTGCCATCAGTGAGCCCTCTAGCGGGGGGCTTAATGAGCAGTTCTTC
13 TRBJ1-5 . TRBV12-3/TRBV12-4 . CARTGRNNQPQHF TGTGCCAGAACGGGACGGAACAATCAGCCCCAGCATTTT
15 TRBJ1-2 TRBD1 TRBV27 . CASSPGTGGDYGYTF TGTGCCAGCAGTCCAGGGACAGGGGGCGACTATGGCTACACCTTC
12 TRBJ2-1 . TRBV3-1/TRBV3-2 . CASSQVGGEQFF TGTGCCAGCAGCCAAGTCGGAGGTGAGCAGTTCTTC
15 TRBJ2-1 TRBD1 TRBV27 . CASSLRGRAYNEQFF TGTGCCAGCAGTTTAAGGGGGCGAGCCTACAATGAGCAGTTCTTC
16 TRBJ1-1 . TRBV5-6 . CASSLGGALGNTEAFF TGTGCCAGCAGCTTGGGAGGGGCCCTGGGGAACACTGAAGCTTTCTTT
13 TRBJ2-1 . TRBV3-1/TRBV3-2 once CASSPPRAYEQFF TGTGCCAGCAGCCCTCCTAGGGCCTATGAGCAGTTCTTC
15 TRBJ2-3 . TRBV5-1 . CASSLRSGETDTQYF TGCGCCAGCAGCTTGAGGTCAGGGGAAACAGATACGCAGTATTTT
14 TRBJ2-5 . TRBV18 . CASSPLWGQETQYF TGTGCCAGCTCACCACTTTGGGGCCAAGAGACCCAGTACTTC
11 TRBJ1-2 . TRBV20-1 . CSASYGEVLTF TGCAGTGCTAGTTACGGGGAGGTGTTGACCTTC
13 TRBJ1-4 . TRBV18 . CASSPYREEKLFF TGTGCCAGCTCACCCTACAGGGAGGAAAAACTGTTTTTT
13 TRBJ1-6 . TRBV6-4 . CASSDEYHSPLHF TGTGCCAGCAGTGACGAATACCATTCACCCCTCCACTTT
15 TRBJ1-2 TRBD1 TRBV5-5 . CASSFRDSANYGYTF TGTGCCAGCAGCTTCCGGGACAGTGCTAACTATGGCTACACCTTC
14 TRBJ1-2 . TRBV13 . CASSFPGGNYGYTF TGTGCCAGCAGCTTCCCGGGCGGAAACTATGGCTACACCTTC
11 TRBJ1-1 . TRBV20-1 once CSAVPWDEAFF TGCAGTGCTGTCCCATGGGATGAAGCTTTCTTT
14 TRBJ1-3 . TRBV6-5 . CASRQGYSGNTIYF TGTGCCAGCCGGCAGGGTTACTCTGGAAACACCATATATTTT
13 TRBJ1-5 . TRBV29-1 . CSVVSGPGQPQHF TGCAGCGTTGTATCAGGGCCCGGTCAGCCCCAGCATTTT
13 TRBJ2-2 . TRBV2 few CASRKTITGELFF TGTGCCAGCAGAAAGACCATAACCGGGGAGCTGTTTTTT
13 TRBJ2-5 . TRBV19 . CASSTNSLETQYF TGTGCCAGTAGTACGAACTCGTTGGAGACCCAGTACTTC
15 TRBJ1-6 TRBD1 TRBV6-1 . CASSEYGTGHSPLHF TGTGCCAGCAGTGAATATGGGACAGGGCATTCACCCCTCCACTTT
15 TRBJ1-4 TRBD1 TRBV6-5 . CASSYQGASNEKLFF TGTGCCAGCAGTTACCAGGGGGCCAGTAATGAAAAACTGTTTTTT
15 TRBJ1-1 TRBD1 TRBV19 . CASSIYPTGHTEAFF TGTGCCAGTAGTATCTACCCGACAGGGCACACTGAAGCTTTCTTT
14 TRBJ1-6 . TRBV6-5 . CASSYGAGNSPLHF TGTGCCAGCAGTTACGGGGCTGGTAATTCACCCCTCCACTTT
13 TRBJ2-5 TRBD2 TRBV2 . CASSGDYQETQYF TGTGCCAGCAGTGGGGACTATCAAGAGACCCAGTACTTC
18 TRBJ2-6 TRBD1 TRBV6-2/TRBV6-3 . CASSDLGTGPSGANVLTF TGTGCCAGCAGTGATCTCGGGACAGGTCCCTCTGGGGCCAACGTCCTGACTTTC
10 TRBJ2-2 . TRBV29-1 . CSVGDGELFF TGCAGCGTCGGGGACGGGGAGCTGTTTTTT
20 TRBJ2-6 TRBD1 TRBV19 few CASSTVIPGQVRGGANVLTF TGTGCCAGTAGTACCGTAATACCGGGACAGGTTCGAGGTGGGGCCAACGTCCTGACTTTC
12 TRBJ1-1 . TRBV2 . CASLAVGTEAFF TGTGCCAGCCTTGCGGTAGGCACTGAAGCTTTCTTT
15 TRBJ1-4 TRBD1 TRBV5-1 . CASSPGTATNEKLFF TGCGCCAGCAGCCCCGGGACAGCAACTAATGAAAAACTGTTTTTT
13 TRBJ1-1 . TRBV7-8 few CASSLSEGSRAFF TGTGCCAGCAGCTTAAGTGAGGGGAGCCGGGCTTTCTTT
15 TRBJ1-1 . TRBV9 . CASSVAGGGQTEAFF TGTGCCAGCAGCGTAGCCGGAGGGGGGCAAACTGAAGCTTTCTTT
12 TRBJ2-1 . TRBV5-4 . CASSSREDEQFF TGTGCCAGCAGCTCCAGGGAGGATGAGCAGTTCTTC
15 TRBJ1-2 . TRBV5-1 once CASSLAGVEGYGYTF TGCGCCAGCAGCTTGGCCGGGGTTGAGGGTTATGGCTACACCTTC
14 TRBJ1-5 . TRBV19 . CASSIKGREQPQHF TGTGCCAGTAGTATAAAAGGGAGAGAGCAGCCCCAGCATTTT
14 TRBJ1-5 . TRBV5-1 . CASSLEGGNQPQHF TGCGCCAGCAGCTTGGAGGGAGGCAATCAGCCCCAGCATTTT
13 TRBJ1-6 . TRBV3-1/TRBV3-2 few CASSQMKDSPLHF TGTGCCAGCAGCCAAATGAAAGATTCACCCCTCCACTTT